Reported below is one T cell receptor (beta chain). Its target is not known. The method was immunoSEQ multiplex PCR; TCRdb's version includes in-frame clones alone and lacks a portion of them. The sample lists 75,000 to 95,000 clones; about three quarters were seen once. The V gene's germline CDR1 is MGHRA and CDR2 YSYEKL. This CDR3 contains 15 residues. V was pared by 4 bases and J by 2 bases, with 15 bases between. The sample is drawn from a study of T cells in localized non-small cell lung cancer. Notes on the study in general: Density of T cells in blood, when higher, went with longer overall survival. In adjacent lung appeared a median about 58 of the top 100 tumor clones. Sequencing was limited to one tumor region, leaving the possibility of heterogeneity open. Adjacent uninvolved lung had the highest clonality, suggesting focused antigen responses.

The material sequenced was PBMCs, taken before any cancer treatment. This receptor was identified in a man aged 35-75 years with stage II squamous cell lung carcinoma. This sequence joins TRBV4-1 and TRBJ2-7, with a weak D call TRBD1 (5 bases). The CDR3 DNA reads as TGCGCCAGCAGCCGAACCACAGGTTCAGCCTACGAGCAGTACTTC. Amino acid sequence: CASSRTTGSAYEQYF.